The text below deals with one TCR beta chain. Its antigen is as yet unknown. The record originates from a study of identical twins. With template switching, a universal primer site was added, and the cDNA carried unique molecular identifiers. TCRdb reprocessed the 5' RACE reads via MiXCR and lists one record per CDR3 protein. The sample has around 670,000 distinct CDR3 sequences; around 6% are singletons. The germline V and J ends were trimmed by 2 bases and 4 bases, with 17 bases remaining between them. From germline, CDR1 is SSHAT and CDR2 FNYEAQ (reference sequence). The CDR3 is 16 amino acids. Findings and limits, study-wide: Out-of-frame sharing of TCR alpha in monozygotic twins was underestimated by models. Invariant MAIT and iNKT cells may have partly biased zero-insertion analyses.

The clonotype originates from a man aged 18 to 30 in good health. What was sequenced was naive T cells sorted from blood. The chain joins TRBV7-7 to TRBJ2-5, with D perhaps matching TRBD2 (6 bases). The CDR3 sequence is CASSLSAILAGETQYF. CDR3 DNA sequence: TGTGCCAGCAGCTTAAGTGCAATACTAGCTGGAGAGACCCAGTACTTC.